This TCR beta chain was profiled in a study of T cell responses to AZD1222 COVID-19 vaccine. Broader study findings: Recipients of two AZD1222 doses showed rising Spike-specific TCR breadth and depth.

The V gene lost 3 bases and the J gene lost 4 bases, with 14 bases spanning the gap. CDR3 length equals 15 residues. CDR1 and CDR2 (germline): KGHDR, SFDVKD. On this clone itself: Its cognate antigen is unknown.

Libraries were prepared by immunoSEQ multiplex PCR; TCRdb keeps only in-frame clonotypes and omits some of them. The sample has tens of thousands of clones; more than 80% are singletons. This material consisted of peripheral blood, taken on day 0 of AZD1222 vaccination. The sequence was obtained from an adult in good health. This chain uses TRBV24-1 with TRBJ1-1, with D tentatively TRBD1 (6 bases). The CDR3 sequence: CATSDPRTAGTEAFF. CDR3 nucleotides: TGTGCCACCAGTGATCCTAGGACAGCGGGCACTGAAGCTTTCTTT.